Listed below are T cell receptor beta chains from one sample, sequenced in a study of CD8 T cells in ankylosing spondylitis. TCRdb processed the 5' RACE reads anew with MiXCR; each CDR3 protein has one entry. The sample holds over 400,000 distinct CDR3 sequences; 25% to 30% are singletons and the top ten take under 0.9%. Sequenced sample: blood, either unsorted or a sorted T cell fraction (not recorded which). The receptors were gathered from a male donor with ankylosing spondylitis. The CDR3 runs from the conserved cysteine through the conserved F or W. The order of the fields is V gene, D gene, clone size, J gene, CDR3 protein, CDR3 DNA. The D gene is left open where the match is weak. Only some rows state a clone size, as once, few, many or a class for expanded clones.

>TRBV7-9|TRBD1|few|TRBJ1-2
CASTTSTGGWGGYTF
TGTGCCAGCACCACATCCACAGGGGGCTGGGGTGGCTACACCTTC
>TRBV4-2|-|many|TRBJ2-7
CASSPSSLGKGYEQYF
TGTGCCAGCAGCCCCTCATCCCTCGGGAAGGGCTACGAGCAGTACTTC
>TRBV3-1|TRBD1|few|TRBJ2-1
CASSPRHPQGDTYNEQFF
TGTGCCAGCAGCCCAAGACATCCCCAGGGGGATACCTACAATGAGCAGTTCTTC
>TRBV5-1|-|few|TRBJ2-1
CASSLGGQRWFF
TGCGCCAGCAGCTTGGGTGGACAGCGGTGGTTCTTC
>TRBV6-2/TRBV6-3|-|few|TRBJ2-1
CASSALEIRVEQFF
TGTGCCAGCAGCGCCCTCGAGATCCGGGTTGAGCAGTTCTTC
>TRBV20-1|-|few|TRBJ2-7
CSAKAPLFFDEQYF
TGCAGTGCTAAAGCCCCTCTCTTTTTCGACGAGCAGTACTTC
>TRBV20-1|-|-|TRBJ2-2
CSASGGRGINTGELFF
TGCAGTGCTAGCGGAGGGCGCGGGATAAACACCGGGGAGCTGTTTTTT
>TRBV3-1|-|-|TRBJ2-2
CASNRAALTGELFF
TGTGCCAGCAATAGGGCGGCGCTGACCGGGGAGCTGTTTTTT
>TRBV6-1|-|-|TRBJ1-3
CASSPLPFEGTTGNTIYF
TGTGCCAGCAGTCCCCTCCCTTTTGAGGGGACTACCGGAAACACCATATATTTT
>TRBV12-3/TRBV12-4|-|many|TRBJ2-2
CATLARGSRNTGELFF
TGTGCCACACTAGCACGGGGTAGCCGGAACACCGGGGAGCTGTTTTTT
>TRBV2|-|-|TRBJ2-1
CASSVRTGYNEQFF
TGTGCCAGCAGTGTCCGGACTGGATACAATGAGCAGTTCTTC
>TRBV24-1|-|-|TRBJ1-3
CATSDPLSAGNTIYF
TGTGCCACCAGTGATCCCCTGTCGGCTGGAAACACCATATATTTT
>TRBV5-6|-|-|TRBJ2-3
CASSLVDSTYTQYF
TGTGCCAGCAGCTTGGTGGACTCCACGTATACGCAGTATTTT
>TRBV19|-|-|TRBJ2-2
CASMGGVGTGELFF
TGTGCCAGTATGGGAGGTGTAGGCACCGGGGAGCTGTTTTTT
>TRBV30|-|-|TRBJ1-2
CAWSVLGFDYGYTF
TGTGCCTGGAGTGTATTGGGTTTTGACTATGGCTACACCTTC
>TRBV25-1|-|few|TRBJ2-1
CASSEYLGSSVSYNEQFF
TGTGCCAGCAGTGAATACCTCGGTTCTAGCGTCTCCTACAATGAGCAGTTCTTC
>TRBV7-2|-|-|TRBJ1-1
CASSGQRANTEAFF
TGTGCCAGCAGTGGACAGAGAGCTAACACTGAAGCTTTCTTT
>TRBV29-1|-|-|TRBJ1-1
CSAKGHSNTEAFF
TGCAGCGCAAAGGGACACTCGAACACTGAAGCTTTCTTT
>TRBV6-1|TRBD2|-|TRBJ2-2
CASIPLAGVPGELFF
TGTGCCAGCATCCCACTAGCGGGGGTTCCCGGGGAGCTGTTTTTT
>TRBV27|-|many|TRBJ2-2
CASRPPLRDTGELFF
TGTGCCAGCAGACCGCCCCTCAGGGACACCGGGGAGCTGTTTTTT
>TRBV2|-|-|TRBJ2-3
CASSEELGTDTQYF
TGTGCCAGCAGTGAAGAGCTAGGTACAGATACGCAGTATTTT
>TRBV20-1|-|few|TRBJ1-6
CSAPGTNSYNSPLHF
TGCAGTGCTCCAGGGACTAACTCCTATAATTCACCCCTCCACTTT
>TRBV11-2|TRBD2|-|TRBJ2-1
CASNPGLGTAWEQFF
TGTGCCAGCAACCCGGGACTAGGGACCGCCTGGGAGCAGTTCTTC
>TRBV28|-|-|TRBJ1-1
CASRKGVVDTEAFF
TGTGCCAGCAGAAAGGGGGTCGTGGACACTGAAGCTTTCTTT
>TRBV5-1|-|few|TRBJ1-5
CASSGGAPNQPQHF
TGCGCCAGCTCTGGCGGGGCCCCGAATCAGCCCCAGCATTTT
>TRBV4-1|-|-|TRBJ2-3
CASSQLLVETDTQYF
TGCGCCAGCAGCCAATTACTGGTGGAGACAGATACGCAGTATTTT
>TRBV19|-|-|TRBJ2-5
CASSTRPDYQETQYF
TGTGCCAGTAGTACACGCCCGGACTATCAAGAGACCCAGTACTTC
>TRBV24-1|TRBD1|-|TRBJ2-5
CATSRTGLETQYF
TGTGCCACCAGTCGGACAGGGCTTGAGACCCAGTACTTC
>TRBV6-1|-|-|TRBJ1-2
CASSDTAGNGYGYTF
TGTGCCAGCAGTGATACGGCAGGGAATGGCTATGGCTACACCTTC
>TRBV20-1|-|-|TRBJ1-1
CSAQGNTEAFF
TGCAGTGCTCAGGGGAACACTGAAGCTTTCTTT
>TRBV12-3/TRBV12-4|TRBD2|few|TRBJ2-2
CASSPRLAGAGELFF
TGTGCCAGCAGTCCTAGACTAGCGGGGGCCGGGGAGCTGTTTTTT
>TRBV3-1|-|few|TRBJ1-2
CASSPGTPYGYTF
TGTGCCAGCAGCCCCGGGACACCCTATGGCTACACCTTC
>TRBV2|-|once|TRBJ1-1
CASKFVIDTEAFF
TGTGCCAGCAAGTTTGTGATCGACACTGAAGCTTTCTTT
>TRBV6-1|-|-|TRBJ2-1
CASMLIHPYNEQFF
TGTGCCAGCATGCTCATCCACCCCTACAATGAGCAGTTCTTC
>TRBV20-1|-|-|TRBJ2-5
CSARGFRETQYF
TGCAGTGCTAGGGGGTTCAGGGAGACCCAGTACTTC